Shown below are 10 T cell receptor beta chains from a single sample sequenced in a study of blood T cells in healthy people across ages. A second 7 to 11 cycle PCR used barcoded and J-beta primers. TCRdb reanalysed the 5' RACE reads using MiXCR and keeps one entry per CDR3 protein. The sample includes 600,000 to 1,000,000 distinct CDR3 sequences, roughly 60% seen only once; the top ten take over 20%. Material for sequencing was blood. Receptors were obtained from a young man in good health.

CDR3 in DNA: TGTGCCACCAGGGACAGGGTATCCTACGAGCAGTACTTC. This codes for CATRDRVSYEQYF. V usage is TRBV10-3 and J usage is TRBJ2-7; 9 bases are a match to TRBD1. From germline, CDR1 is ENHRY and CDR2 SYGVKD. V lost 10 bases to trimming and J lost 1 base; unmatched junction nucleotides: 5. The CDR3 sequence is 13 residues long.

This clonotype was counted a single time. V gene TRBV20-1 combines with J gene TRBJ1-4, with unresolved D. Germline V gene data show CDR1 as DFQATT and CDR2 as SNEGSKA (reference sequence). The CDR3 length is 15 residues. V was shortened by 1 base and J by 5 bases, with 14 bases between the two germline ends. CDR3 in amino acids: CSARVPTSENEKLFF. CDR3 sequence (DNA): TGCAGTGCTAGAGTTCCAACTTCCGAGAATGAAAAACTGTTTTTT.

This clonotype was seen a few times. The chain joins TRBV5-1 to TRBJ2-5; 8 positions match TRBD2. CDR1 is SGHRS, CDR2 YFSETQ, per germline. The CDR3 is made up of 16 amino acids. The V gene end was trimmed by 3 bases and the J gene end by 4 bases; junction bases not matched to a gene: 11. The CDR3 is CASSSEGLAYGETQYF. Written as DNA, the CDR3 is TGCGCCAGCAGCTCGGAAGGACTAGCATACGGAGAGACCCAGTACTTC.

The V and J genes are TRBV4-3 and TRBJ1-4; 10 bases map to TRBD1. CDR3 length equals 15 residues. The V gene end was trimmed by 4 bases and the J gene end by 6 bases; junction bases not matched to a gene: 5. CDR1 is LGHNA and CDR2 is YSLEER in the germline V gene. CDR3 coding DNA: TGCGCCAGCAGCCTCTCGACAGGGGGCGATGAAAAACTGTTTTTT. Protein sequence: CASSLSTGGDEKLFF.

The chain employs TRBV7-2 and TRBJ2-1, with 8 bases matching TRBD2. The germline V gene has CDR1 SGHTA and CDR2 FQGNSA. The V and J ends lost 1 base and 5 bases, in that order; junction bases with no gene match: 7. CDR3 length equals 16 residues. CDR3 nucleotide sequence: TGTGCCAGCAGCTTAGTGAGTAGCGGGATAGACAATGAGCAGTTCTTC. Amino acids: CASSLVSSGIDNEQFF.

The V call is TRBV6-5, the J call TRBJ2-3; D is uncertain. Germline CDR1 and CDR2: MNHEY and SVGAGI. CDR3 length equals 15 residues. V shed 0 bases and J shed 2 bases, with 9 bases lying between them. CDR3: CASSYSQTTTDTQYF. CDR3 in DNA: TGTGCCAGCAGTTACTCGCAGACAACCACAGATACGCAGTATTTT.

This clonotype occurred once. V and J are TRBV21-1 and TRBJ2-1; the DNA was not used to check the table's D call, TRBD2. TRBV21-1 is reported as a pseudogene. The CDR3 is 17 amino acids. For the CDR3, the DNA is TGTGCCAGCAGCCCTCCGGAACGCCAAATTGGTTACAATGAGCAGTTCTTC. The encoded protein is CASSPPERQIGYNEQFF.

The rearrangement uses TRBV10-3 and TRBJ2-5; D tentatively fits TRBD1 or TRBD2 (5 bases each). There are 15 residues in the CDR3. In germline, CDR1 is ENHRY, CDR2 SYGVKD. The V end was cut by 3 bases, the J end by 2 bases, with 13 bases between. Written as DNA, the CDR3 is TGTGCCATCAGTGACCAGGGTGGACTGCAAGAGACCCAGTACTTC. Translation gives CAISDQGGLQETQYF.

CDR3 protein: CASSQAGTGTGYTF. The CDR3 DNA reads as TGTGCCAGCAGCCAGGCCGGGACAGGGACAGGCTACACCTTC. The chain uses TRBV28 and TRBJ1-2; TRBD1 agrees at 9 bases. This CDR3 comprises 14 residues. V shed 6 bases and J 8 bases; nucleotides not matched to a gene: 10. Germline V gene lookup returns CDR1 MDHEN and CDR2 SYDVKM.

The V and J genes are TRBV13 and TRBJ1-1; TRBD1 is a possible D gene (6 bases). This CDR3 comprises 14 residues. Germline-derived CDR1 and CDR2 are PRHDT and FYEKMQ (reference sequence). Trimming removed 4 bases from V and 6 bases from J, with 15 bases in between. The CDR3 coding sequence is TGTGCCAGCAGCTCACCCTCAGGGGCGGCTGAAGCTTTCTTT. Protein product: CASSSPSGAAEAFF.